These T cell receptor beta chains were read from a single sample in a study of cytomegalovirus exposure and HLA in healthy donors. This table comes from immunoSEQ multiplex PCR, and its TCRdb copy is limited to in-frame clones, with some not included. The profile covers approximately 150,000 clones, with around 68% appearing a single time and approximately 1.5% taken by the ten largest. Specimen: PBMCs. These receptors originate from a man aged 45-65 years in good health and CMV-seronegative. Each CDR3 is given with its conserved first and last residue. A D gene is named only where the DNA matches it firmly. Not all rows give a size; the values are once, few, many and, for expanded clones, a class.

CDR3nt: TGTGCCAGCAGTCCCTTTACAGGGGGCCGGAGAGATACGCAGTATTTT; CDR3aa: CASSPFTGGRRDTQYF; v_gene: TRBV6-4; abundance: .; d_gene: TRBD1; j_gene: TRBJ2-3
CDR3nt: TGTGCCAGCAGTGGGGCTCAGGGGAGGGACGAGCAGTACTTC; CDR3aa: CASSGAQGRDEQYF; v_gene: TRBV2; abundance: .; d_gene: .; j_gene: TRBJ2-7
CDR3nt: TGTGCCATCACCGGAGAGGGCGTGAACACTGAAGCTTTCTTT; CDR3aa: CAITGEGVNTEAFF; v_gene: TRBV10-3; abundance: .; d_gene: .; j_gene: TRBJ1-1
CDR3nt: TGTGCCAGCAGCTTGCCAGATATGAACACTGAAGCTTTCTTT; CDR3aa: CASSLPDMNTEAFF; v_gene: TRBV5-6; abundance: .; d_gene: .; j_gene: TRBJ1-1
CDR3nt: TGTGCCAGCAGTGCGCCGGGACAGAGCTCCTACGAGCAGTACTTC; CDR3aa: CASSAPGQSSYEQYF; v_gene: TRBV6-6; abundance: .; d_gene: TRBD1; j_gene: TRBJ2-7
CDR3nt: TGTGCCAGCAGTTACTTCGACCGCGGGTACGAGCAGTACTTC; CDR3aa: CASSYFDRGYEQYF; v_gene: TRBV6-5; abundance: .; d_gene: .; j_gene: TRBJ2-7
CDR3nt: TGTGCCAGCAGCTCCAATACCAGGGATTACGAGCAGTACTTC; CDR3aa: CASSSNTRDYEQYF; v_gene: TRBV7-9; abundance: once; d_gene: .; j_gene: TRBJ2-7
CDR3nt: TGTGCCAGCAGCTTGGGGGACAGGGGTTCTGGCTACACCTTC; CDR3aa: CASSLGDRGSGYTF; v_gene: TRBV5-4; abundance: .; d_gene: TRBD1; j_gene: TRBJ1-2
CDR3nt: TGTGCCAGTTTGTACCGGGACAGTGAAAAGGCTTTCTTT; CDR3aa: CASLYRDSEKAFF; v_gene: TRBV6-1; abundance: .; d_gene: TRBD1; j_gene: TRBJ1-1
CDR3nt: TGCGCCAGCAGGGCCGGGACTAGCGGGACTAATGAGCAGTTCTTC; CDR3aa: CASRAGTSGTNEQFF; v_gene: TRBV10-1; abundance: .; d_gene: TRBD2; j_gene: TRBJ2-1
CDR3nt: TGTGCCAGCAGCTTGGCAGGGCCAACCGGGGAGCTGTTTTTT; CDR3aa: CASSLAGPTGELFF; v_gene: TRBV5-4; abundance: .; d_gene: .; j_gene: TRBJ2-2
CDR3nt: TGCGCCAGCAGCTTCTCCGACAGGAGCTCCTACGAGCAGTACTTC; CDR3aa: CASSFSDRSSYEQYF; v_gene: TRBV5-1; abundance: .; d_gene: .; j_gene: TRBJ2-7
CDR3nt: TGTGCCAGCACTACAGGGGCGAATAGCAATCAGCCCCAGCATTTT; CDR3aa: CASTTGANSNQPQHF; v_gene: TRBV6-6; abundance: .; d_gene: TRBD1; j_gene: TRBJ1-5
CDR3nt: TGTGCCAGCAGCAAAGGACAGGAGGGGGCCTTTTATGGCTACACCTTC; CDR3aa: CASSKGQEGAFYGYTF; v_gene: TRBV5-4; abundance: .; d_gene: TRBD1; j_gene: TRBJ1-2
CDR3nt: TGTGCCAGCAGCTCGGGCCAGGGGGCAGGGGGCTACACCTTC; CDR3aa: CASSSGQGAGGYTF; v_gene: TRBV11-2; abundance: few; d_gene: TRBD1; j_gene: TRBJ1-2
CDR3nt: TGCGCCAGCAGACCCGGGACTAGGACGGAAGAGACCCAGTACTTC; CDR3aa: CASRPGTRTEETQYF; v_gene: TRBV5-1; abundance: .; d_gene: TRBD2; j_gene: TRBJ2-5
CDR3nt: TGTGCCAGCAGTCCCAGCAGGGGGAGAACTGAAGCTTTCTTT; CDR3aa: CASSPSRGRTEAFF; v_gene: TRBV2; abundance: .; d_gene: TRBD1; j_gene: TRBJ1-1
CDR3nt: TGTGCCAGTACCCCGGGACAGCCACCTGGCTACACCTTC; CDR3aa: CASTPGQPPGYTF; v_gene: TRBV19; abundance: few; d_gene: TRBD1; j_gene: TRBJ1-2
CDR3nt: TGTGCCAGCAGCTTTCGGGAAAATGAAAAACTGTTTTTT; CDR3aa: CASSFRENEKLFF; v_gene: TRBV11-2; abundance: few; d_gene: .; j_gene: TRBJ1-4
CDR3nt: TGTGCCAGCAGCGCCCCGGGACAGGCTGACAATGAGCAGTTCTTC; CDR3aa: CASSAPGQADNEQFF; v_gene: TRBV9; abundance: .; d_gene: TRBD1; j_gene: TRBJ2-1
CDR3nt: TGTGCCACCTTGGACATGACCTACGAGCAGTACTTC; CDR3aa: CATLDMTYEQYF; v_gene: TRBV6-5; abundance: .; d_gene: .; j_gene: TRBJ2-7
CDR3nt: TGTGCCAGCAGTTTATCGGGCAGCTCCAACATCGCCCAGTACTTC; CDR3aa: CASSLSGSSNIAQYF; v_gene: TRBV27; abundance: .; d_gene: .; j_gene: TRBJ2-5
CDR3nt: TGTGCCAGCAGTTTCGCCGCAGGGCTAACCAACGAGCAGTACTTC; CDR3aa: CASSFAAGLTNEQYF; v_gene: TRBV27; abundance: .; d_gene: .; j_gene: TRBJ2-7
CDR3nt: TGTGCCAGCAGCTCGTTTACAGCTAACTACGAGCAGTACTTC; CDR3aa: CASSSFTANYEQYF; v_gene: TRBV5-6; abundance: .; d_gene: .; j_gene: TRBJ2-7
CDR3nt: TGTGCCAGCAGTTTATATAACGTTAGAGGTTTGAACACTGAAGCTTTCTTT; CDR3aa: CASSLYNVRGLNTEAFF; v_gene: TRBV28; abundance: .; d_gene: .; j_gene: TRBJ1-1
CDR3nt: TGCGCCAGCAGCCAAGATGGGACTAGCGGGGGGGCGAGCACAGATACGCAGTATTTT; CDR3aa: CASSQDGTSGGASTDTQYF; v_gene: TRBV4-1; abundance: .; d_gene: TRBD2; j_gene: TRBJ2-3
CDR3nt: TGTGCCAGCAGTTCCGCAGGGTACGGGGAGCTGTTTTTT; CDR3aa: CASSSAGYGELFF; v_gene: TRBV28; abundance: .; d_gene: .; j_gene: TRBJ2-2
CDR3nt: TGTGCCACGAGCGCGACTACGACAACGAACTATGGCTACACCTTC; CDR3aa: CATSATTTTNYGYTF; v_gene: TRBV15; abundance: .; d_gene: .; j_gene: TRBJ1-2
CDR3nt: TGTGCCAGTAGTCTGGGGGGGCAGACAAGGTCCAATTCCTACGAGCAGTACTTC; CDR3aa: CASSLGGQTRSNSYEQYF; v_gene: TRBV19; abundance: .; d_gene: .; j_gene: TRBJ2-7
CDR3nt: TGTGCCAGCAGTGATCTGTCAGGGAATCAGCCCCAGCATTTT; CDR3aa: CASSDLSGNQPQHF; v_gene: TRBV6-5; abundance: few; d_gene: .; j_gene: TRBJ1-5
CDR3nt: TGTGCCAGCAGTATCGGACAGGGGTTGAACACTGAAGCTTTCTTT; CDR3aa: CASSIGQGLNTEAFF; v_gene: TRBV27; abundance: few; d_gene: TRBD1; j_gene: TRBJ1-1
CDR3nt: TGCGCCAGCAGCACCAAACCCCTACCGGGCGGGACCGGGGAGCTGTTTTTT; CDR3aa: CASSTKPLPGGTGELFF; v_gene: TRBV5-1; abundance: .; d_gene: .; j_gene: TRBJ2-2
CDR3nt: TGCGCCAGCAGCCCCATCCGTCTAACGGGGGGGCTATACAATGAGCAGTTCTTC; CDR3aa: CASSPIRLTGGLYNEQFF; v_gene: TRBV5-1; abundance: .; d_gene: TRBD2; j_gene: TRBJ2-1
CDR3nt: TGCGCCAGCAGCTTAACGGGACAGCTAGAGCAGTACTTC; CDR3aa: CASSLTGQLEQYF; v_gene: TRBV5-1; abundance: .; d_gene: TRBD1; j_gene: TRBJ2-7
CDR3nt: TGCGCCAGCAGCCCGCGGGGAGAGTCCCTTGAGCAGTACTTC; CDR3aa: CASSPRGESLEQYF; v_gene: TRBV5-1; abundance: .; d_gene: .; j_gene: TRBJ2-7
CDR3nt: TGTGCCAGTAATCACCCGGGACAGGGGTCCCGAGAGGCGCAGTATTTT; CDR3aa: CASNHPGQGSREAQYF; v_gene: TRBV19; abundance: .; d_gene: TRBD1; j_gene: TRBJ2-3
CDR3nt: TGCGCCAGCAGCTCTCCTAGCACAGATACGCAGTATTTT; CDR3aa: CASSSPSTDTQYF; v_gene: TRBV5-1; abundance: few; d_gene: .; j_gene: TRBJ2-3
CDR3nt: TGTGCCAGCAGCAAAACTCAGGGGAGGGCCACTGAAGCTTTCTTT; CDR3aa: CASSKTQGRATEAFF; v_gene: TRBV6-5; abundance: few; d_gene: .; j_gene: TRBJ1-1
CDR3nt: TGTGCCAGCAGTTACCGGGACAGGGGTAACTATGGCTACACCTTC; CDR3aa: CASSYRDRGNYGYTF; v_gene: TRBV6-5; abundance: .; d_gene: TRBD1; j_gene: TRBJ1-2
CDR3nt: TGTGCCAGCAGCTCCGGTCGGAGCTCCTATAATTCACCCCTCCACTTT; CDR3aa: CASSSGRSSYNSPLHF; v_gene: TRBV5-4; abundance: .; d_gene: .; j_gene: TRBJ1-6
CDR3nt: TGTGCCAGCAGCCGACTTACAGGGAACTATGGCTACACCTTC; CDR3aa: CASSRLTGNYGYTF; v_gene: TRBV11-1; abundance: few; d_gene: .; j_gene: TRBJ1-2
CDR3nt: TGTGCCAGCAGCTTGGGGGGGGATCCTACAGATACGCAGTATTTT; CDR3aa: CASSLGGDPTDTQYF; v_gene: TRBV5-6; abundance: few; d_gene: .; j_gene: TRBJ2-3
CDR3nt: TGTGCCAGTAGTATGGGCCAGGTGATCTACGAGCAGTACTTC; CDR3aa: CASSMGQVIYEQYF; v_gene: TRBV19; abundance: .; d_gene: .; j_gene: TRBJ2-7
CDR3nt: TGTGCCAGTACCTCCCCCGGGGGTAATGAAAAACTGTTTTTT; CDR3aa: CASTSPGGNEKLFF; v_gene: TRBV19; abundance: .; d_gene: .; j_gene: TRBJ1-4
CDR3nt: TGTGCCAGCAGTGAGGGTACAGTCCAAGAGACCCAGTACTTC; CDR3aa: CASSEGTVQETQYF; v_gene: TRBV6-1; abundance: once; d_gene: .; j_gene: TRBJ2-5
CDR3nt: TGTGCCAGCAGCCCCAACGCCAGGGGGAGGAATGAGCAGTTCTTC; CDR3aa: CASSPNARGRNEQFF; v_gene: TRBV7-2; abundance: .; d_gene: .; j_gene: TRBJ2-1
CDR3nt: TGCGCCAGCAGCTTGGGGGCCAATAGCAATCAGCCCCAGCATTTT; CDR3aa: CASSLGANSNQPQHF; v_gene: TRBV5-1; abundance: few; d_gene: .; j_gene: TRBJ1-5
CDR3nt: TGCGCCAGCAGCCTGTTACAGGGGTCCTCTGGAAACACCATATATTTT; CDR3aa: CASSLLQGSSGNTIYF; v_gene: TRBV5-1; abundance: .; d_gene: TRBD1; j_gene: TRBJ1-3
CDR3nt: TGTGCTAGGGGCCACAGGATGAACACTGAAGCTTTCTTT; CDR3aa: CARGHRMNTEAFF; v_gene: TRBV12-5; abundance: .; d_gene: .; j_gene: TRBJ1-1
CDR3nt: TGTGCCAGCAGCTGGTCGGTAGTAGGGGCGACGAACACCGGGGAGCTGTTTTTT; CDR3aa: CASSWSVVGATNTGELFF; v_gene: TRBV7-9; abundance: .; d_gene: .; j_gene: TRBJ2-2
CDR3nt: TGCGCCAGCAGCCTGGAGAAAGGACTAGGGTCGATACAAGAGACCCAGTACTTC; CDR3aa: CASSLEKGLGSIQETQYF; v_gene: TRBV5-1; abundance: .; d_gene: TRBD2; j_gene: TRBJ2-5
CDR3nt: TGCGCCAGCAGCTCCCGGGAGCATAAGGGGGCGTACGAGCAGTACTTC; CDR3aa: CASSSREHKGAYEQYF; v_gene: TRBV5-1; abundance: .; d_gene: .; j_gene: TRBJ2-7
CDR3nt: TGTGCCAGCAAATCGGGTCTGAATCAGCCCCAGCATTTT; CDR3aa: CASKSGLNQPQHF; v_gene: TRBV6-5; abundance: few; d_gene: .; j_gene: TRBJ1-5
CDR3nt: TGTGCCAGCAGCTTGTCGGCAGGGGAGACCCAGTACTTC; CDR3aa: CASSLSAGETQYF; v_gene: TRBV5-5; abundance: few; d_gene: .; j_gene: TRBJ2-5
CDR3nt: TGTGCCAGCAGTCCCCGGACGGGAAGTTTTGTCTACGAGCAGTACTTC; CDR3aa: CASSPRTGSFVYEQYF; v_gene: TRBV28; abundance: .; d_gene: .; j_gene: TRBJ2-7